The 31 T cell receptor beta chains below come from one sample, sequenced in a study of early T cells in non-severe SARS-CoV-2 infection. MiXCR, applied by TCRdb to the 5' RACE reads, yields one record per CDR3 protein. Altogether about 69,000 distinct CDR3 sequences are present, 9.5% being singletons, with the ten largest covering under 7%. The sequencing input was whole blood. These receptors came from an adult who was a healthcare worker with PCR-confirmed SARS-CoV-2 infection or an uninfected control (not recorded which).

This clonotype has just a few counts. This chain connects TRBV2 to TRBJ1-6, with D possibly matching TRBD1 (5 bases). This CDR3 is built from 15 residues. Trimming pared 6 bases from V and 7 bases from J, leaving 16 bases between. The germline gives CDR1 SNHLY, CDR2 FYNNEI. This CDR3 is CASRSRGDFNSPLHF. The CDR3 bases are TGTGCCAGCAGGTCCCGGGGCGATTTCAATTCACCCCTCCACTTT. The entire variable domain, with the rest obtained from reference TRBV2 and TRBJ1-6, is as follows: EPEVTQTPSHQVTQMGQEVILRCVPISNHLYFYWYRQILGQKVEFLVSFYNNEISEKSEIFDDQFSVERPDGSNFTLKIRSTKLEDSAMYFCASRSRGDFNSPLHFGNGTRLTVT.

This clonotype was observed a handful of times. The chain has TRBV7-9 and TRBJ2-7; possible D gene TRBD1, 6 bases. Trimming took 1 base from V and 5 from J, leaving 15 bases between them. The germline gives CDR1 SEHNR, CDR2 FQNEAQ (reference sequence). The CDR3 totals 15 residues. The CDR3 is CASSLESRGWDEQYF. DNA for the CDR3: TGTGCCAGCAGCTTAGAGAGCAGGGGATGGGACGAGCAGTACTTC.

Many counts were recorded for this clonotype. CDR3: CASSKRSSGADTQYF. DNA for the CDR3: TGTGCCAGCAGTAAAAGGTCTAGCGGGGCAGATACGCAGTATTTT. The chain couples TRBV6-2 or TRBV6-3 to TRBJ2-3, with 9 bases identical to TRBD2. The CDR3 consists of 15 residues. The ends lost 5 bases at V and 4 bases at J; junction bases unmatched: 7. The germline CDR1 and CDR2 sequences are MNHEY and SVGEGT.

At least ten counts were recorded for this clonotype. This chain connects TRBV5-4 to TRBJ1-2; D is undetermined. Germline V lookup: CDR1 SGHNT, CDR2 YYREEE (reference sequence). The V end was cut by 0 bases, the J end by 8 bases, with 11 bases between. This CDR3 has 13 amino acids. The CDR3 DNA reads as TGTGCCAGCAGCTTGGTGGGAAAGCCAGGCTACACCTTC. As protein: CASSLVGKPGYTF. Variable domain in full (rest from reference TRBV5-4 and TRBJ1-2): ETGVTQSPTHLIKTRGQQVTLRCSSQSGHNTVSWYQQALGQGPQFIFQYYREEENGRGNFPPRFSGLQFPNYSSELNVNALELDDSALYLCASSLVGKPGYTFGSGTRLTVV.

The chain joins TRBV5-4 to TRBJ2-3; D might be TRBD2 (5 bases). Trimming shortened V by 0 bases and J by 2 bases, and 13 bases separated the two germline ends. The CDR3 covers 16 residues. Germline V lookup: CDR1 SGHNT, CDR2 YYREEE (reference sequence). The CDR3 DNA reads TGTGCCAGCAGCTTGGCCGGGGTTCCCCACACAGATACGCAGTATTTT. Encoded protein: CASSLAGVPHTDTQYF.

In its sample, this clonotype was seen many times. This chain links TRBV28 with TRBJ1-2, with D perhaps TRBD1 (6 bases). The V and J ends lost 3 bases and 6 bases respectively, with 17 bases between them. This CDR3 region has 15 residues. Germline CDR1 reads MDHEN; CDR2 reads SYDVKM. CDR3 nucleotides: TGTGCCAGCAGTTTTAACAGGGATCCCCCTAATGGCTACACCTTC. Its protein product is CASSFNRDPPNGYTF.

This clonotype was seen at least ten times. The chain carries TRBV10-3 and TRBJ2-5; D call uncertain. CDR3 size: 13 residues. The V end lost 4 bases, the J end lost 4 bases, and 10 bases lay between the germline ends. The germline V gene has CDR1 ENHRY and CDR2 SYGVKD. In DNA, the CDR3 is TGTGCCATCAGTGTCTCAGGAAGAGAGACCCAGTACTTC. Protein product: CAISVSGRETQYF.

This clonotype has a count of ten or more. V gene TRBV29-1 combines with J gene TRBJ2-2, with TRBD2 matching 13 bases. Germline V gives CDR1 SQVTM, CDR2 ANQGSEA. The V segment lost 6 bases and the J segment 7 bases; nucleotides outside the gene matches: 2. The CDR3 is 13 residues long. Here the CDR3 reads CSVRLAGGGELFF. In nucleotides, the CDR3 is TGCAGCGTCCGACTAGCGGGAGGCGGGGAGCTGTTTTTT.

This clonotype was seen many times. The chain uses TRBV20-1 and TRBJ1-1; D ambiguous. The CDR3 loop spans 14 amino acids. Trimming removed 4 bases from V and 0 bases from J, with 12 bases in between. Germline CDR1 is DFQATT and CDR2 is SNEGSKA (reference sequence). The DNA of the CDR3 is TGCAGTGCTATTAAGGGTGGTATGAACACTGAAGCTTTCTTT. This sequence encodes CSAIKGGMNTEAFF.

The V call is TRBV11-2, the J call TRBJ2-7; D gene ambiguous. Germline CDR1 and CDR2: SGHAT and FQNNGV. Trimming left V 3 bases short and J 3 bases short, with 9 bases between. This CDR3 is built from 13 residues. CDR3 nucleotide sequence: TGTGCCAGCAGCTTCGGCAGCTACTACGAGCAGTACTTC. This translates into CASSFGSYYEQYF.

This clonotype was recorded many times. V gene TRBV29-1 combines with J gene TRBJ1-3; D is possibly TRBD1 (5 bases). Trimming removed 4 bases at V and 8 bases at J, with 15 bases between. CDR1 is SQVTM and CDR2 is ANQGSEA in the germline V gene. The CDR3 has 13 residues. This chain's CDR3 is CSVARELGDTIYF. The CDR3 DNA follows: TGCAGCGTTGCCAGGGAGTTGGGGGACACCATATATTTT. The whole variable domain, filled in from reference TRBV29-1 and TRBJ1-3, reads SAVISQKPSRDICQRGTSLTIQCQVDSQVTMMFWYRQQPGQSLTLIATANQGSEATYESGFVIDKFPISRPNLTFSTLTVSNMSPEDSSIYLCSVARELGDTIYFGEGSWLTVV.

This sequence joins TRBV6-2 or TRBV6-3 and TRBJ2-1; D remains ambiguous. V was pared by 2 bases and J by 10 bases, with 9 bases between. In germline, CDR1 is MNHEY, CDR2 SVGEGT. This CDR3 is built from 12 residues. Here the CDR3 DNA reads TGTGCCAGCAGTTACCCCCCCAGGGAGCAGTTCTTC. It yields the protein CASSYPPREQFF.

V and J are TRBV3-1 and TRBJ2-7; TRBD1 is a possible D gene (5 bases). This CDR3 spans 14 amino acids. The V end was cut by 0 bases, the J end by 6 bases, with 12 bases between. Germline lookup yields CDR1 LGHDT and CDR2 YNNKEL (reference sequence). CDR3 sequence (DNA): TGTGCCAGCAGCCAAGATGCCAGGGTCTCCGAGCAGTACTTC. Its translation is CASSQDARVSEQYF.

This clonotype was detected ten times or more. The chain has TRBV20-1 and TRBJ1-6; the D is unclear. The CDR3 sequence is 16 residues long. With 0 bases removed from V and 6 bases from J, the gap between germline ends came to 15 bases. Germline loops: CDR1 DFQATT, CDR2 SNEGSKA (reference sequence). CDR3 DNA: TGCAGTGCTAGAGACTTAAGGACGGGGAGTAATTCACCCCTCCACTTT. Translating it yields CSARDLRTGSNSPLHF.

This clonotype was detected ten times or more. CDR3 loop: CAGTGTTSYEQYF. In DNA form, the CDR3 reads TGTGCCGGCACCGGGACAACCTCCTACGAGCAGTACTTC. This sequence joins TRBV2 and TRBJ2-7, with D possibly TRBD1 on 6 matching bases. Between the trimmed V and J ends, which lost 11 bases and 0 bases, there was a span of 14 bases. This CDR3 is 13 amino acids long. In germline, CDR1 is SNHLY, CDR2 FYNNEI.

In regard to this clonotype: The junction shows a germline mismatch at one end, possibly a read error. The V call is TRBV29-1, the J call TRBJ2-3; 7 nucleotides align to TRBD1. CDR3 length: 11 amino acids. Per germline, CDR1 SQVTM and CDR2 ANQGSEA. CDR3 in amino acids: CSSWDSQTQYF. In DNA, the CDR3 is TGCAGCAGCTGGGACAGCCAAACGCAGTATTTC.

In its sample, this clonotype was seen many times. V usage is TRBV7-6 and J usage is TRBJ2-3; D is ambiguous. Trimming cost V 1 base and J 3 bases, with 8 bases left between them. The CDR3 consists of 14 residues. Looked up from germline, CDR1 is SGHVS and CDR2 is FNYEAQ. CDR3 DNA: TGTGCCAGCAGCTTAGGGGTTCGGACAGATACGCAGTATTTT. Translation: CASSLGVRTDTQYF. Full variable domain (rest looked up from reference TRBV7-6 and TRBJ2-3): GAGVSQSPRYKVTKRGQDVALRCDPISGHVSLYWYRQALGQGPEFLTYFNYEAQQDKSGLPNDRFSAERPEGSISTLTIQRTEQRDSAMYRCASSLGVRTDTQYFGPGTRLTVL.

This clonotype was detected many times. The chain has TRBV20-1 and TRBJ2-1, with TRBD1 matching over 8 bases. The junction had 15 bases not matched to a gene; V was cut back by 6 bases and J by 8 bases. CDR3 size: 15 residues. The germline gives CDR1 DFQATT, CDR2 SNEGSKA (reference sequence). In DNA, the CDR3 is TGCAGTGCCAGACAGGGGACAGGTGAAATGTATGAGCAGTTCTTC. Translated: CSARQGTGEMYEQFF.

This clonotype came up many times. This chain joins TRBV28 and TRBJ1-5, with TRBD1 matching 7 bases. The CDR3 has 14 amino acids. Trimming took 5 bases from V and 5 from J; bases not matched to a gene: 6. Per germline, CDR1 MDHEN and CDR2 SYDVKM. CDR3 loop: CASSTGTVDQPQHF. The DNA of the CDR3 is TGTGCCAGCAGTACCGGGACAGTCGATCAGCCCCAGCATTTT.

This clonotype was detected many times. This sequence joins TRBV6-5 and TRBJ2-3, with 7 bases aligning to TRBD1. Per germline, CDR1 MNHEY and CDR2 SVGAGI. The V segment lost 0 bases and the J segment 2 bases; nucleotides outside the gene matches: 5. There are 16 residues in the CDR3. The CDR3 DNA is TGTGCCAGCAGTTACTCGTTCGACAGGGACACAGATACGCAGTATTTT. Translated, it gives CASSYSFDRDTDTQYF.

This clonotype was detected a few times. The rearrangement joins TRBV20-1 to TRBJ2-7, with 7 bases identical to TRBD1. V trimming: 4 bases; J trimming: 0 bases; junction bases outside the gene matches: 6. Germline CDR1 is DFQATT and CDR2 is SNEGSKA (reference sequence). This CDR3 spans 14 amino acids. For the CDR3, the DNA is TGCAGTGCTACCGGGACAGCGAACTCCTACGAGCAGTACTTC. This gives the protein CSATGTANSYEQYF.

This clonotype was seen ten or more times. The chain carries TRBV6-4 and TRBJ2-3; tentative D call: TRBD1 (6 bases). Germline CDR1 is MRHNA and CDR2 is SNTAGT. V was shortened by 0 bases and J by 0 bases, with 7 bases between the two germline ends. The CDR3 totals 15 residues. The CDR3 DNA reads TGTGCCAGCAGTGACTCGCAGGGGAGCACAGATACGCAGTATTTT. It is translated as CASSDSQGSTDTQYF.

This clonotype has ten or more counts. The DNA for the CDR3 is TGTGCCAGCAGCAGAAGGACAGGAAGTAACTATGGCTACACCTTC. It codes for CASSRRTGSNYGYTF. This chain links TRBV14 with TRBJ1-2, with 7 bases lining up with TRBD1. J gave up 1 base and V 5 bases, and 7 bases lay outside the gene matches. Germline CDR1 and CDR2: SGHDN and FVKESK. The CDR3 length is 15 residues.

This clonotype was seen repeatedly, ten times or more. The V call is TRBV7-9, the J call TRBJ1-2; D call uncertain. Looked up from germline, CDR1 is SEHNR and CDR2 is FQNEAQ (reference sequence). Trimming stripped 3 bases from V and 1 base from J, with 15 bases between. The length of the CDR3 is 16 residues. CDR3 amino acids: CASSFGWQEDNYGYTF. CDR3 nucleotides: TGTGCCAGCAGCTTCGGATGGCAGGAAGATAACTATGGCTACACCTTC.

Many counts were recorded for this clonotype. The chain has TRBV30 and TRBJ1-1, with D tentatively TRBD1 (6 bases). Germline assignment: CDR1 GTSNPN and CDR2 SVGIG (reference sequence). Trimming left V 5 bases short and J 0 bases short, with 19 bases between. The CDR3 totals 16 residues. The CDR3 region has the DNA TGTGCCTGGTTTATACAGGGTAAAGGCATGAACACTGAAGCTTTCTTT. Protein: CAWFIQGKGMNTEAFF.

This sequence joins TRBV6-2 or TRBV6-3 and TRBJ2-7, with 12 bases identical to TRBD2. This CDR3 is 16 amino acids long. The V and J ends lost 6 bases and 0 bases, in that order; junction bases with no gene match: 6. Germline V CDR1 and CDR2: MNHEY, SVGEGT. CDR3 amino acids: CASSPMTSGSSYEQYF. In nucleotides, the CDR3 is TGTGCCAGCAGCCCTATGACTAGCGGGAGCTCCTACGAGCAGTACTTC.

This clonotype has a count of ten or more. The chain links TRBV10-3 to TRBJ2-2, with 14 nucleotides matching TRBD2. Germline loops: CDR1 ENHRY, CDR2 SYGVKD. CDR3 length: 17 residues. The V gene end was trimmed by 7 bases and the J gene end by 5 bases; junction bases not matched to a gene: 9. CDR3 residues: CAITTGTSGSGTGELFF. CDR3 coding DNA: TGTGCCATCACTACCGGGACTAGCGGGAGCGGGACCGGGGAGCTGTTTTTT.

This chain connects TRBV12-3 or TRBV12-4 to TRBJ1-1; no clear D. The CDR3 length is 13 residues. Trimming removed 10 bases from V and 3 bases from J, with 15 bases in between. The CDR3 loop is CATQKAADTEAFF. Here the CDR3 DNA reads TGTGCCACCCAGAAGGCGGCCGACACTGAAGCTTTCTTT.

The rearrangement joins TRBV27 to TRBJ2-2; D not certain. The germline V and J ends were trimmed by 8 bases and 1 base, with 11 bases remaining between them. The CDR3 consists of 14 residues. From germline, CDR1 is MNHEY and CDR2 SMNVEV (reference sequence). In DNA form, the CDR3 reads TGTGCCAGCCGTTGGCAACAGAACACCGGGGAGCTGTTTTTT. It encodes CASRWQQNTGELFF.

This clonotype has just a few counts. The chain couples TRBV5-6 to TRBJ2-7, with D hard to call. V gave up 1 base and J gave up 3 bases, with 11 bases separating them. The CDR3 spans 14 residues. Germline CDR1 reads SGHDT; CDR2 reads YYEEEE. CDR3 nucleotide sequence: TGTGCCAGCAGCTTGACCACAAAGTTCTACGAGCAGTACTTC. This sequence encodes CASSLTTKFYEQYF.

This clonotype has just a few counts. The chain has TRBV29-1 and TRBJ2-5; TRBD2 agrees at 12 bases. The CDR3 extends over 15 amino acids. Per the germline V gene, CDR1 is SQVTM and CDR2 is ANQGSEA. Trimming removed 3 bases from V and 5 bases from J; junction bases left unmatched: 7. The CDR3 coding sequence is TGCAGCGTTGAGGGTACTAGCGGGAGGATCGAGACCCAGTACTTC. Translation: CSVEGTSGRIETQYF.